These T cell receptor beta chains were read from a single sample in a study of CD8+ T cells in alopecia areata. Profiling relied on immunoSEQ multiplex PCR, and the TCRdb table lists in-frame clones only, not all of them. The table has 150,000 to 250,000 clones, about three fifths seen once. The specimen was CD4+ T cells sorted from blood, collected at week 24, from a patient treated with tofacitinib. These receptors were obtained from a human donor with alopecia areata. Each CDR3 is given with its conserved first and last residue. A D gene is named only where the DNA matches it firmly. Size values are once, few and many counts, or a class for expanded clones, and some rows have none.

clone size	J gene	D gene	V gene	CDR3 protein	CDR3 DNA
many	TRBJ2-1	TRBD2	TRBV7-8	CASSPLTSSGSYNEQFF	TGTGCCAGCAGCCCTTTGACTAGCTCCGGCTCCTACAATGAGCAGTTCTTC
few	TRBJ2-5	TRBD1	TRBV29-1	CSVQGARGETQYF	TGCAGCGTTCAGGGGGCGCGTGGAGAGACCCAGTACTTC
-	TRBJ2-2	-	TRBV27	CASRGPNEWELFF	TGTGCCAGCAGGGGGCCTAACGAATGGGAGCTGTTTTTT
-	TRBJ1-2	TRBD1	TRBV14	CASSQDTGAYGYTF	TGTGCCAGCAGCCAAGACACAGGGGCCTATGGCTACACCTTC
-	TRBJ2-7	TRBD2	TRBV27	CASSTRGSGRWRPYEQYF	TGTGCCAGCAGTACCCGGGGTAGCGGGAGATGGCGTCCCTACGAGCAGTACTTC
-	TRBJ1-1	TRBD1	TRBV28	CASSRTGAPNTEAFF	TGTGCCAGCAGTCGGACAGGGGCTCCGAACACTGAAGCTTTCTTT
few	TRBJ2-5	TRBD2	TRBV5-1	CASSLQVGGQETQYF	TGCGCCAGCAGCTTACAAGTGGGGGGGCAAGAGACCCAGTACTTC
-	TRBJ2-7	TRBD2	TRBV10-3	CAIRKRGSEQYF	TGTGCCATCCGAAAGCGGGGTAGCGAGCAGTACTTC
-	TRBJ2-5	TRBD1	TRBV7-9	CASSDGTGQTQYF	TGTGCCAGCAGTGATGGGACAGGGCAGACCCAGTACTTC
few	TRBJ1-2	-	TRBV6-6	CASSLDRAGHGYTF	TGTGCCAGCAGCTTAGACCGGGCAGGACATGGCTACACCTTC
once	TRBJ2-7	-	TRBV7-2	CASSLDQGRQYF	TGTGCCAGCAGCTTAGATCAGGGGCGGCAGTACTTC
-	TRBJ1-1	-	TRBV10-3	CAISEGGSGTGTNTEAFF	TGTGCCATCAGTGAGGGGGGTTCAGGGACCGGAACGAACACTGAAGCTTTCTTT
once	TRBJ2-3	-	TRBV6-6	CASSYSGGQNADTQYF	TGTGCCAGCAGTTACTCGGGGGGGCAGAATGCAGATACGCAGTATTTT
-	TRBJ2-5	TRBD1	TRBV6-1	CASRFGQGAETQYF	TGTGCCAGCAGGTTCGGACAGGGGGCAGAGACCCAGTACTTC
-	TRBJ1-4	-	TRBV2	CASSEGGQRSF	TGTGCCAGCAGTGAAGGAGGACAGAGGAGTTTT
few	TRBJ1-1	-	TRBV6-5	CASSYRSTSHTEAFF	TGTGCCAGCAGTTACCGTTCAACATCCCACACTGAAGCTTTCTTT
few	TRBJ2-6	-	TRBV29-1	CSVLRAGANVLTF	TGCAGCGTTTTGAGGGCTGGGGCCAACGTCCTGACTTTC
medium-sized	TRBJ1-1	-	TRBV5-1	CASTLPSGEGTEAFF	TGCGCCAGCACCCTCCCCAGTGGGGAGGGGACTGAAGCTTTCTTT
few	TRBJ1-2	-	TRBV4-3	CASSQDWRGYTF	TGCGCCAGCAGCCAAGATTGGAGGGGCTACACCTTC
-	TRBJ2-7	-	TRBV28	CASSLKGPAGYEQYF	TGTGCCAGCAGTTTGAAGGGACCAGCGGGCTACGAGCAGTACTTC
-	TRBJ2-3	-	TRBV15	CATSRDPADTQYF	TGTGCCACCAGCAGAGATCCGGCAGATACGCAGTATTTT
-	TRBJ2-5	TRBD1	TRBV5-6	CASSSTGTGRFETQYF	TGTGCCAGCAGCTCTACCGGGACAGGGAGGTTTGAGACCCAGTACTTC
-	TRBJ2-7	-	TRBV6-6	CASSYVTGYEQYF	TGTGCCAGCAGTTACGTTACAGGGTACGAGCAGTACTTC
-	TRBJ1-3	TRBD1	TRBV7-9	CASSLGTAASGNTIYF	TGTGCCAGCAGCCTCGGGACAGCCGCTTCTGGAAACACCATATATTTT
few	TRBJ2-5	TRBD2	TRBV27	CASRPLQRETSETQYF	TGTGCCAGTCGCCCATTACAGCGGGAGACTTCGGAGACCCAGTACTTC
-	TRBJ1-1	-	TRBV29-1	CSVRGRGNTEAFF	TGCAGCGTTCGGGGCAGGGGGAACACTGAAGCTTTCTTT
-	TRBJ2-7	-	TRBV28	CASSLGSLGNEQYF	TGTGCCAGCAGTTTAGGTAGCCTGGGGAACGAGCAGTACTTC
few	TRBJ2-5	TRBD2	TRBV6-6	CASSYGGRALETQYF	TGTGCCAGCAGTTACGGCGGGAGGGCCTTAGAGACCCAGTACTTC
-	TRBJ1-3	TRBD1	TRBV7-2	CASSWDRSGNTIYF	TGTGCCAGCAGCTGGGACAGGTCTGGAAACACCATATATTTT
-	TRBJ2-5	-	TRBV7-2	CASSLGGGQETQYF	TGTGCCAGCAGCTTAGGAGGGGGCCAAGAGACCCAGTACTTC
-	TRBJ2-1	-	TRBV2	CASSEQPLTNEQFF	TGTGCCAGCAGTGAGCAGCCACTTACCAATGAGCAGTTCTTC
-	TRBJ2-3	TRBD2	TRBV11-2	CASSLSLAGSTDTQYF	TGTGCCAGCAGCTTGTCCCTAGCGGGCAGCACAGATACGCAGTATTTT
few	TRBJ2-5	-	TRBV23-1	CASSQSLRAPGQETQYF	TGCGCCAGCAGTCAATCTTTGCGGGCCCCGGGCCAAGAGACCCAGTACTTC
-	TRBJ2-5	-	TRBV9	CASSVNAVQETQYF	TGTGCCAGCAGCGTTAATGCGGTCCAAGAGACCCAGTACTTC
-	TRBJ1-2	-	TRBV7-9	CASSFTGTGYTF	TGTGCCAGCAGCTTCACAGGGACGGGCTACACCTTC
-	TRBJ2-3	TRBD1	TRBV7-2	CASSKRDRYTDTQYF	TGTGCCAGCAGCAAGAGGGACAGATACACAGATACGCAGTATTTT
many	TRBJ2-7	-	TRBV6-6	CASSSTGLEQYF	TGTGCCAGCAGCTCCACAGGGCTCGAGCAGTACTTC
-	TRBJ2-5	-	TRBV5-1	CASSEGLIKETQYF	TGCGCCAGCAGCGAAGGACTAATTAAGGAGACCCAGTACTTC
few	TRBJ2-7	-	TRBV28	CASSFPRVGEQYF	TGTGCCAGCAGTTTCCCCAGGGTGGGCGAGCAGTACTTC